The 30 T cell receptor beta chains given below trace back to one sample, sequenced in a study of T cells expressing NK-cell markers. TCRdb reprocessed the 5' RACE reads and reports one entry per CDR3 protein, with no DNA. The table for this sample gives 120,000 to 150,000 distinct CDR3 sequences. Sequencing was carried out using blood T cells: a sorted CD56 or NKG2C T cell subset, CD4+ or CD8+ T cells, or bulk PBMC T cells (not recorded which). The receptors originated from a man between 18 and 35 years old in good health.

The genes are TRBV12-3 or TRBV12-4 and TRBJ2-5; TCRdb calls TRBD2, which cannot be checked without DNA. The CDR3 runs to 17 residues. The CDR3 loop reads CASSPSVYRGKEETQYF.

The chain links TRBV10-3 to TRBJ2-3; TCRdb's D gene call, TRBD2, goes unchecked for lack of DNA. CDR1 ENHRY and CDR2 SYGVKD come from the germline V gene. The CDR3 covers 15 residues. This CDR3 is CAINGEDSRVDTQYF.

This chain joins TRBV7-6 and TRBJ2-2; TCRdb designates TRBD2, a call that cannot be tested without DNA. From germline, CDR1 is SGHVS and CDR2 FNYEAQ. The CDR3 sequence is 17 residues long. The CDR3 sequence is CASSSKTPTRQTGELFF.

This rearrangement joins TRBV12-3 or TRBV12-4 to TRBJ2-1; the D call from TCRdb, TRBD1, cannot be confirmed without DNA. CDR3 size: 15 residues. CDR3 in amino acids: CASAFLGQPDNEQFF.

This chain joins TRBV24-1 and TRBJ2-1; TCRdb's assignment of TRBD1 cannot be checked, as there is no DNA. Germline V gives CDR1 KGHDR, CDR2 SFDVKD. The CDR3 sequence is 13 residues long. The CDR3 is CATRQGPYNEQFF.

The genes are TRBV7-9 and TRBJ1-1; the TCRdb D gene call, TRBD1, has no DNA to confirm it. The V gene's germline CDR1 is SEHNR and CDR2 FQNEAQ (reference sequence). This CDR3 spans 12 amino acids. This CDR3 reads CASTQGNTEAFF.

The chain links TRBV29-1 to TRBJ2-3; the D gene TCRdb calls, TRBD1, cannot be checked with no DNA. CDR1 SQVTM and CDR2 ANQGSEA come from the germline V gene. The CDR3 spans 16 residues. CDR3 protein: CSVEVQRDWGTSTQYF.

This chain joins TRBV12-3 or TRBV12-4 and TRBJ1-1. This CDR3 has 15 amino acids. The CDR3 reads CASSFIKRDDTEAFF.

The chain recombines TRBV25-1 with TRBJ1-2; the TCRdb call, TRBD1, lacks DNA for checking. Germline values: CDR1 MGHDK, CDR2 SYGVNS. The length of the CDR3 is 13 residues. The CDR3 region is CASGTGVDYGYTF.

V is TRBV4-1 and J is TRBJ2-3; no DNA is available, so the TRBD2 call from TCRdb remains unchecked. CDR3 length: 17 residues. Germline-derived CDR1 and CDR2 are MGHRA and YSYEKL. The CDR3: CASSQSETSVNTDTQYF.

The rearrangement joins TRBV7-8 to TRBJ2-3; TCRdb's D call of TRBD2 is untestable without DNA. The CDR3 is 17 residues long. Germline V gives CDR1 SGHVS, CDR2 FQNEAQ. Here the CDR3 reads CASSSGRTSGKTDTQYF.

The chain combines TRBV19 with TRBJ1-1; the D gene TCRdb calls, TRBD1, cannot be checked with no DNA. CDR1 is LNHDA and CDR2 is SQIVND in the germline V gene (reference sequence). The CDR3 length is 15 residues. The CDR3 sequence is CASSTLTGGNTEAFF.

CDR3 residues: CASSYYFWREGLSYNEQFF. The chain combines TRBV6-5 with TRBJ2-1; lacking DNA, the TRBD2 call made by TCRdb goes unchecked. CDR3 length equals 19 residues. CDR1 is MNHEY and CDR2 is SVGAGI in the germline V gene.

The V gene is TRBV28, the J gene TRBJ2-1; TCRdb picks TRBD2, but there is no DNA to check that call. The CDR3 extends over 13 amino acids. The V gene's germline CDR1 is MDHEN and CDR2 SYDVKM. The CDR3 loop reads CASSSPQYNEQFF.

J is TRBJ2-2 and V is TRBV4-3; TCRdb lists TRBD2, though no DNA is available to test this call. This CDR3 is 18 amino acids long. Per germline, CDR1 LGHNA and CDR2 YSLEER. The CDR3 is CASSQGLLADGGTGELFF.

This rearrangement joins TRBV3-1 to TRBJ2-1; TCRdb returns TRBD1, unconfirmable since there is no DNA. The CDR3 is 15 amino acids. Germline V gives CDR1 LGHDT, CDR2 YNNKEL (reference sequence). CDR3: CASSPRQGNYNEQFF.

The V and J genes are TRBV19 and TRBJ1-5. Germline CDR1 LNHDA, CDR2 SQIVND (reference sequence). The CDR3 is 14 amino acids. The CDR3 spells CASSTGWGNQPQHF.

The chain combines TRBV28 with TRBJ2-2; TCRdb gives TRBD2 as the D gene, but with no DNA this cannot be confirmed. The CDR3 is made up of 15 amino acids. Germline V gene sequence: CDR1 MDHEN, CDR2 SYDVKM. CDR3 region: CASSFGVGRNGELFF.

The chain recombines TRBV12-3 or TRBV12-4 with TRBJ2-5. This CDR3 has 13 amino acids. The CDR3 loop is CASSLITQETQYF.

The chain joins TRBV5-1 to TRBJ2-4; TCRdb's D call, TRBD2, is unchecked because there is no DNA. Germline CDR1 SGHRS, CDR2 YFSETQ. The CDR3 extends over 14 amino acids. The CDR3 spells CASSLGLEENIQYF.

CDR3 in amino acids: CASSLAWGDDSDGQFF. The chain is built from TRBV7-8 and TRBJ2-1. This CDR3 region has 16 residues. The germline CDR1 and CDR2 sequences are SGHVS and FQNEAQ.

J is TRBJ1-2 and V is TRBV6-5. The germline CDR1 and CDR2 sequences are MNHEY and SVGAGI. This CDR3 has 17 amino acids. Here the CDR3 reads CASSYSRTADGNYGYTF.

The CDR3: CASSHDGNSPLHF. The chain recombines TRBV7-3 with TRBJ1-6. Germline-derived CDR1 and CDR2 are SGHTA and FQGTGA. The CDR3 is made up of 13 amino acids.

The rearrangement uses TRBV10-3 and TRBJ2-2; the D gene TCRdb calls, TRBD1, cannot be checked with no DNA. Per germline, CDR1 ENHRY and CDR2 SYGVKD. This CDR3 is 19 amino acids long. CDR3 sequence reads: CAISEPHEGQVGNTGELFF.

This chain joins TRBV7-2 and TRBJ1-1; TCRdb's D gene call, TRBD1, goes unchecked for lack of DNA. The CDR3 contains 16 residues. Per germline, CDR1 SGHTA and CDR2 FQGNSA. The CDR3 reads CASSLSLGQANTEAFF.

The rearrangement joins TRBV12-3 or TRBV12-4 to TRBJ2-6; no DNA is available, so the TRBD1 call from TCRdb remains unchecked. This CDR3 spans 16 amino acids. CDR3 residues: CASSPTVSSGANVLTF.

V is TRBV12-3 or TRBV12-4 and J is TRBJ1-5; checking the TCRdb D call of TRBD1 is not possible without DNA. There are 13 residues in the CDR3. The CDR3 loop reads CASRTGDSASQHF.

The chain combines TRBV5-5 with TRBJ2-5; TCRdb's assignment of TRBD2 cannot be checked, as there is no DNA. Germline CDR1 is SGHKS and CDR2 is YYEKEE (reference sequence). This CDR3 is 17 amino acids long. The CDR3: CASSLLPIRDHQETQYF.

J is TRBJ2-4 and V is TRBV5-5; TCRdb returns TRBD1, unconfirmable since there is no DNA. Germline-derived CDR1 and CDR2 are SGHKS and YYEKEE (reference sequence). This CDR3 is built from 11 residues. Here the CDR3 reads CASILQGIQYF.

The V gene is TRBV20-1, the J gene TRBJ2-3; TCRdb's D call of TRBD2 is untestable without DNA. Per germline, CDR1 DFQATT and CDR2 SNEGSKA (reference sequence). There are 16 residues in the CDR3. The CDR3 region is CSARDIRAADTDTQYF.